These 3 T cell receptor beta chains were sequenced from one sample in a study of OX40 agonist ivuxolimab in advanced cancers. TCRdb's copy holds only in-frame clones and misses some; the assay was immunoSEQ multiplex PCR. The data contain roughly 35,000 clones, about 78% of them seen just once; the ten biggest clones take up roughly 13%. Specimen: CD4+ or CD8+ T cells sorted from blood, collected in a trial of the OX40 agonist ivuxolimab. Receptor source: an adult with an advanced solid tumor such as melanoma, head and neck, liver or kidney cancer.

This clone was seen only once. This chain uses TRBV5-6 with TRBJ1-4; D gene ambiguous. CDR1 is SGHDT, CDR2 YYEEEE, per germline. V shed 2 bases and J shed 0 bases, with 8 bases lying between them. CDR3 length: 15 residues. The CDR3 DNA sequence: TGTGCCAGCAGCTTAGTCGGCGCAACTAATGAAAAACTGTTTTTT. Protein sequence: CASSLVGATNEKLFF.

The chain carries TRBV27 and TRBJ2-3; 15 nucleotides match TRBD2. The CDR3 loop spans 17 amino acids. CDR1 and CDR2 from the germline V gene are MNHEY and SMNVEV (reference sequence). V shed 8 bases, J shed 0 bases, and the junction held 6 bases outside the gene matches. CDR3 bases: TGTGCCAGCCCCCGGACTAGCGGGAGGGATAGCACAGATACGCAGTATTTT. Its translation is CASPRTSGRDSTDTQYF.

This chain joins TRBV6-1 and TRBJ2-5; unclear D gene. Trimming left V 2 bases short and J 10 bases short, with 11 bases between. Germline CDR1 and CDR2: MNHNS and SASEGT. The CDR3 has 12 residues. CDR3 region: CASSESYSDQYF. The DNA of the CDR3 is TGTGCCAGCAGTGAATCTTACAGCGACCAGTACTTC.